This TCR beta chain was sequenced in a study of T-cell memory formation after mild COVID-19. TCRdb reprocessed the 5' RACE reads via MiXCR and lists one record per CDR3 protein. The sample includes fewer than 400,000 distinct CDR3 sequences, about an eighth of them seen just once. CDR1 is SGHNT and CDR2 is YENEEA in the germline V gene. J lost 4 bases, V lost 5 bases, and 6 bases had no gene match. The CDR3 totals 15 residues. The chain couples TRBV11-3 to TRBJ2-5; 11 bases agree with TRBD1. Sequenced input: PBMCs or a T cell subset sorted from them (not recorded which). The receptor comes from a man aged 18 to 29 who had mild COVID-19 (a few samples of this study predate the infection). Cell type and time point are not known. CDR3 nucleotides: TGTGCCAGCAGCCAAGCGGACAGGGGGCGAGAGACCCAGTACTTC. Residues: CASSQADRGRETQYF.